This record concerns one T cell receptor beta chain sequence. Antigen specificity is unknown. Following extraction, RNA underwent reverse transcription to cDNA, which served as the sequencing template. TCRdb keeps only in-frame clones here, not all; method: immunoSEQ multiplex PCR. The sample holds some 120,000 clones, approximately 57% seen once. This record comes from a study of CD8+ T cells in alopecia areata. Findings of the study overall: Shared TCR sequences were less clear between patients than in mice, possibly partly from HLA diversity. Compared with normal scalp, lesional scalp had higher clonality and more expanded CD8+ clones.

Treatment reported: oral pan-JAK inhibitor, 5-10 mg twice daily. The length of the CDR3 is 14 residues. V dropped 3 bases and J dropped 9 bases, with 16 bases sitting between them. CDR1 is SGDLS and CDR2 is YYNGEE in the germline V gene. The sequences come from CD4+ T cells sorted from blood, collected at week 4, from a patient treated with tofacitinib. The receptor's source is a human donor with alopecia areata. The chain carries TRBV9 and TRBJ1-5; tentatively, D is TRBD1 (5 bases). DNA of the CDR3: TGTGCCAGCAGCGCCGACAGCAGCCGGCGGCCCCAGCATTTT. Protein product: CASSADSSRRPQHF.